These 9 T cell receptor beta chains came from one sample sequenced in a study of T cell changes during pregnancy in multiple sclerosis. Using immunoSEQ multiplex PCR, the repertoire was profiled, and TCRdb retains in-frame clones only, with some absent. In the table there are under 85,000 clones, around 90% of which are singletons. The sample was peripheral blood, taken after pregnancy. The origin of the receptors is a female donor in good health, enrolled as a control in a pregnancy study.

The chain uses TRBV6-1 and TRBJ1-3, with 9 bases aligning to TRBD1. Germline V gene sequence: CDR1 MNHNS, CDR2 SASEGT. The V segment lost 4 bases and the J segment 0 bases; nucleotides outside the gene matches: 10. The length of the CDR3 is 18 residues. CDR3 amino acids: CASSANDYRGLSGNTIYF. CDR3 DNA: TGTGCCAGCAGTGCGAACGATTACAGGGGGCTCTCTGGAAACACCATATATTTT.

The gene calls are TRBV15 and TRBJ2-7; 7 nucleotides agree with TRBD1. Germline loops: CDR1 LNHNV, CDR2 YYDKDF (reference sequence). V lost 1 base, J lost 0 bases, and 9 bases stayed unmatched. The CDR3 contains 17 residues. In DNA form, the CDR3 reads TGTGCCACCAGCAGAGTAATTAAGGACAGGTCCTCCTACGAGCAGTACTTC. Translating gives CATSRVIKDRSSYEQYF.

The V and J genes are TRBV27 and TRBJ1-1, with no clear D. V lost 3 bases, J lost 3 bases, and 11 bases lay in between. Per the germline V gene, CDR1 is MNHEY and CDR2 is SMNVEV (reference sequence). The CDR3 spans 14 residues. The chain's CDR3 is CASSFGVFDTEAFF. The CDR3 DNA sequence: TGTGCCAGCAGTTTTGGAGTGTTCGACACTGAAGCTTTCTTT.

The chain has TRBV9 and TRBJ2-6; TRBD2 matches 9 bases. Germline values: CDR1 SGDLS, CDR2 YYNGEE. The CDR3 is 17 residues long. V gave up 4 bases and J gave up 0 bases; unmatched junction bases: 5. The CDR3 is CASSLLAGASGANVLTF. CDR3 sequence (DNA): TGTGCCAGCAGCTTATTAGCGGGGGCCTCTGGGGCCAACGTCCTGACTTTC. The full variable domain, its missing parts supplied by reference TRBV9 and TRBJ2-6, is DSGVTQTPKHLITATGQRVTLRCSPRSGDLSVYWYQQSLDQGLQFLIQYYNGEERAKGNILERFSAQQFPDLHSELNLSSLELGDSALYFCASSLLAGASGANVLTFGAGSRLTVL.

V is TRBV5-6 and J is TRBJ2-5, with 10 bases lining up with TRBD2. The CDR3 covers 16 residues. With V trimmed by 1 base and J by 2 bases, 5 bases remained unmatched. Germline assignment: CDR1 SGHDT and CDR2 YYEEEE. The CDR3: CASSLMGLARQETQYF. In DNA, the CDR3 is TGTGCCAGCAGCTTGATGGGACTAGCGCGACAAGAGACCCAGTACTTC.

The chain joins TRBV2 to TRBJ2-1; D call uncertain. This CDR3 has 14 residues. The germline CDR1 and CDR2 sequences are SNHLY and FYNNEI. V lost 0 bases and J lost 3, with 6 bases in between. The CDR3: CASSEASSYNEQFF. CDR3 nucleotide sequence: TGTGCCAGCAGTGAAGCTAGTAGCTACAATGAGCAGTTCTTC.

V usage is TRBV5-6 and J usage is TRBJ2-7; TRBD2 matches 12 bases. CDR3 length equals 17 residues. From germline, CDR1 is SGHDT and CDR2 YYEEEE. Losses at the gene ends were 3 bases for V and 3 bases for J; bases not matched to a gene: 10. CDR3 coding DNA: TGTGCCAGCAGCTATCTAGCGGGAGGGCCAAAATTCTACGAGCAGTACTTC. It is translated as CASSYLAGGPKFYEQYF.

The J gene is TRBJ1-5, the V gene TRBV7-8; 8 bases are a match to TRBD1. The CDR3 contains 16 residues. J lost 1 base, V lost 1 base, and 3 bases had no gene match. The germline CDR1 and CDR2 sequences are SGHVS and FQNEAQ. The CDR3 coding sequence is TGTGCCAGCAGCTTAGGGCGGGACAGGAGCAATCAGCCCCAGCATTTT. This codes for CASSLGRDRSNQPQHF.

As DNA, the CDR3 is TGTGCCAGCAGCGAAAGGCGGGAAGCTTTCTTT. Translation: CASSERREAFF. The chain employs TRBV7-9 and TRBJ1-1, with D hard to call. This CDR3 contains 11 residues. Germline lookup yields CDR1 SEHNR and CDR2 FQNEAQ (reference sequence). V was pared by 5 bases and J by 8 bases, with 9 bases between.